The TCR beta chain under discussion was sequenced for a study of neurological immune-mediated disorders. 5'RACE with 10-nucleotide random UMIs produced the cDNA. TCRdb ran MiXCR on the 5' RACE reads and lists one entry per CDR3 protein. The sample consists of tens of thousands of distinct CDR3 sequences, 2% to 2.5% of them appearing once. This clonotype was counted ten times or more. This sequence originates from a man over 45 with multiple sclerosis. The sample consisted of PBMCs.

CDR3 coding DNA: TGTGCCAGCACCGCACAGGGAAACTATGGCTACACCTTC. It is translated as CASTAQGNYGYTF. The chain is built from TRBV6-6 and TRBJ1-2; possible D gene TRBD1, 6 bases. This CDR3 spans 13 amino acids. Germline V CDR1 and CDR2: MNHNY, SVGAGI (reference sequence). V was cut by 7 bases and J by 2 bases, with 11 bases left in between.